This T cell receptor beta chain derives from a study of blood T cells in healthy people across ages. Study details: Template switching caught about one barcoded beta molecule for each two T cells. General study findings and limits: Across samples, TCR beta diversity tracked strongly with naive T cell percentage.

On this clonotype: Antigen unknown.

The ends were cut back, 0 bases at V and 1 base at J, with 9 bases in the middle. This CDR3 is built from 15 residues. CDR1 and CDR2 from the germline V gene are SGHNT and YYREEE (reference sequence). Donors each provided 8 to 10 milliliters of peripheral blood. The use of a sample-barcoded 5' primer and a J-beta primer mix characterized a second PCR of about 6 to 12 cycles. TCRdb independently ran MiXCR on the 5' RACE reads; one entry per CDR3 protein. The profile shows 1.4 million or so distinct CDR3 sequences, around 40% of them singletons. The sequence was collected from a woman aged 18 to 35 in good health. The specimen sequenced was blood. This sequence joins TRBV5-4 and TRBJ2-3; D gene uncertain. In DNA, the CDR3 is TGTGCCAGCAGCTTGGAACGTCAAGGCACAGATACGCAGTATTTT. Its protein is CASSLERQGTDTQYF.